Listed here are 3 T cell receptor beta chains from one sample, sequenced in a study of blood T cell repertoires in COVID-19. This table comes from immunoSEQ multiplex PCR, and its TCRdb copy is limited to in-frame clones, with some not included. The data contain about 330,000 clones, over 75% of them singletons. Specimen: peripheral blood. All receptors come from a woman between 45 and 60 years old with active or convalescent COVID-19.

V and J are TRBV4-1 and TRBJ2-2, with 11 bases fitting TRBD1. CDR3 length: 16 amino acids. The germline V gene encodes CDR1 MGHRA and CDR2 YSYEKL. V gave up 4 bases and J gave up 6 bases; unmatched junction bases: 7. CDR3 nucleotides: TGCGCCAGCAGCCTTTCGGGACAGGGGGTCCCCGGGGAGCTGTTTTTT. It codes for CASSLSGQGVPGELFF.

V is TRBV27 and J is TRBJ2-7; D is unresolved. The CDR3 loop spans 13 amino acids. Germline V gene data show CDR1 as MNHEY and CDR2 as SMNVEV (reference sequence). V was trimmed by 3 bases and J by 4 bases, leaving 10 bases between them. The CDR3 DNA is TGTGCCAGCAGTTTTGGAGAGTTTTACGAGCAGTACTTC. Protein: CASSFGEFYEQYF.

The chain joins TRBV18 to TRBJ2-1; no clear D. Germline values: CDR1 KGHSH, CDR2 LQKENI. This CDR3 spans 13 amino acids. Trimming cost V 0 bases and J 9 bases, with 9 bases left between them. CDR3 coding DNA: TGTGCCAGCTCACCACCTTATCCCGGTGAGCAGTTCTTC. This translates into CASSPPYPGEQFF.